The clone carrying this T cell receptor (beta chain) was counted only a few times. Its specificity is not known. This specimen comes from a study of CD4 T cells in relation to SARS-CoV-2 and coronaviruses. Study as a whole: Convalescent patients had median age about 40 years, range roughly 21 to 75. Convalescent patients were 7 or 8 males and a few females; two were Hispanic.

Only in-frame clones appear in the TCRdb table, and some are missing; sequencing was by immunoSEQ multiplex PCR. This table has about 40,000 clones, just under 85% appearing once. Sorted naive or memory CD4+ cells met CEF peptides for around eleven days. This CDR3 has 15 residues. V gave up 3 bases and J gave up 8 bases, with 17 bases separating them. CDR1 is SEHNR, CDR2 FQNEAQ, per germline (reference sequence). This clonotype originated in an adult with COVID-19. Sequencing was done on a sample of naive CD4+ T cells from PBMCs, cultured in vitro. Subset noted: naive CD4+ T cells isolated by negative enrichment. The chain combines TRBV7-9 with TRBJ2-1; D gene unclear. CDR3 DNA sequence: TGTGCCAGCAGCTTGTTGTCTAGATGGAGAGATGAGCAGTTCTTC. This encodes CASSLLSRWRDEQFF.